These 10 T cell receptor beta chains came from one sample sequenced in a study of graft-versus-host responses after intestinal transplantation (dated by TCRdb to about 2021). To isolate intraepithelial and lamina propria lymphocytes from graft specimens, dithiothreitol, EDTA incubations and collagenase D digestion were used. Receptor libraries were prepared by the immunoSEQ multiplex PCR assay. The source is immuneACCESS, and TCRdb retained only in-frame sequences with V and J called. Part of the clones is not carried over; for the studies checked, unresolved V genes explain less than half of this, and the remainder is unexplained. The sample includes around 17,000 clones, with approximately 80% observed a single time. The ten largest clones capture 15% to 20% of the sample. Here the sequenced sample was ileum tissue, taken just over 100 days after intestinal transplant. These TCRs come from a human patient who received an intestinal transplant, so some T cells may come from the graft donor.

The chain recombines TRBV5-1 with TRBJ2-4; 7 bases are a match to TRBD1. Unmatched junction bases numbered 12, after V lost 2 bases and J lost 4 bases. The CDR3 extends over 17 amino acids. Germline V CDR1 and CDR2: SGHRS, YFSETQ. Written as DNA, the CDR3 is TGCGCCAGCAGCTTCCTAACAGGGGCCGCCCTAAAAAACATTCAGTACTTC. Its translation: CASSFLTGAALKNIQYF.

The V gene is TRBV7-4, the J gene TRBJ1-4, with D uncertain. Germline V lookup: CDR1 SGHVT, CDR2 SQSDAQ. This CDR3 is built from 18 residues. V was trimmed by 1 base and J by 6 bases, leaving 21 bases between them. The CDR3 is CASSLGIVLQLNYEKLFF. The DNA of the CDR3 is TGTGCCAGCAGCTTAGGAATCGTTTTACAGCTCAATTATGAAAAACTGTTTTTT.

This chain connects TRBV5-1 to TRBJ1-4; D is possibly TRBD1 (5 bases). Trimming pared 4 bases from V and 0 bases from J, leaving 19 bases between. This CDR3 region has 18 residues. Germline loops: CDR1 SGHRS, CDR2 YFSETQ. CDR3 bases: TGCGCCAGCAGCGATCAACCGGGACGGGCAGCAACTAATGAAAAACTGTTTTTT. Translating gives CASSDQPGRAATNEKLFF.

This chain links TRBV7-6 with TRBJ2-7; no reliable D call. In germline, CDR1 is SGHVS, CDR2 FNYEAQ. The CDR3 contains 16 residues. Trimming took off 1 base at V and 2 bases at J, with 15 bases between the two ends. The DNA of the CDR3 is TGTGCCAGCAGCTTAGATCTGGCCGGACCCACCTACGAGCAGTACTTC. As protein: CASSLDLAGPTYEQYF.

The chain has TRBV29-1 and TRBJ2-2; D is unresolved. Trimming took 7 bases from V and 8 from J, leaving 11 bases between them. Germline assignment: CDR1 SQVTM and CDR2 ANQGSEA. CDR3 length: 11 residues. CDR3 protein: CSAWNRGELFF. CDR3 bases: TGCAGCGCCTGGAACCGTGGGGAGCTGTTTTTT.

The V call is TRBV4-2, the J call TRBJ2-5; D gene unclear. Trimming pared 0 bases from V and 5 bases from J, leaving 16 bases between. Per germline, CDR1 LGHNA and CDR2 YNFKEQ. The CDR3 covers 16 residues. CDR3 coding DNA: TGTGCCAGCAGCCAAGACCTTCCAGCGCCGTGGGAGACCCAGTACTTC. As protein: CASSQDLPAPWETQYF.

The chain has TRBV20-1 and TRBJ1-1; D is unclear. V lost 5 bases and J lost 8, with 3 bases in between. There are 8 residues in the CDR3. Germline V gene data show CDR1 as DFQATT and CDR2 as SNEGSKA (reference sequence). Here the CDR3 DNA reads TGCAGTGCTTTGGAAGCTTTCTTT. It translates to CSALEAFF.

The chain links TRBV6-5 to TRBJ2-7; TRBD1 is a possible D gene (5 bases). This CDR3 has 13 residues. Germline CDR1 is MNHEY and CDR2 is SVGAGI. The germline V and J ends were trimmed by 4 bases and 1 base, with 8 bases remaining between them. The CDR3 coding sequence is TGTGCCAGCAGTTTTGCAGGGTCCTACGAGCAGTACTTC. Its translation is CASSFAGSYEQYF.

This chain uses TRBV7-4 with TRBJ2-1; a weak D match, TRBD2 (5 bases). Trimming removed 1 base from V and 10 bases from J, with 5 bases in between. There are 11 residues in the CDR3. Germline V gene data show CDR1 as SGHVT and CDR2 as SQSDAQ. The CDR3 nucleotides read TGTGCCAGCAGCTTAGGAGGGGAGCAGTTCTTC. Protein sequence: CASSLGGEQFF.

CDR3 DNA sequence: TGTGCCAGCAGCTTGACAGGGGGCTCTGGCTGGACCTACGAGCAGTACTTC. Protein sequence: CASSLTGGSGWTYEQYF. The V and J genes are TRBV5-6 and TRBJ2-7; 9 bases line up with TRBD1. CDR1 is SGHDT and CDR2 is YYEEEE in the germline V gene. V gave up 1 base and J gave up 2 bases; unmatched junction bases: 10. The CDR3 runs to 17 residues.